The 21 T cell receptor beta chains below come from one sample, sequenced in a study of radiotherapy plus CTLA-4 blockade in lung cancer. Produced via immunoSEQ multiplex PCR; TCRdb's table is partial and in-frame only. The data hold about 38,000 clones, with 80% to 90% observed a single time. Sequencing used peripheral blood, obtained from a patient treated with radiotherapy plus ipilimumab. The source of these receptors is a human donor with non-small cell lung cancer whose response to radiotherapy plus ipilimumab could not be evaluated.

The chain recombines TRBV19 with TRBJ1-3; a weak D match, TRBD1 (5 bases). Germline values: CDR1 LNHDA, CDR2 SQIVND (reference sequence). V was shortened by 10 bases and J by 0 bases, with 19 bases between the two germline ends. The CDR3 is 16 amino acids. CDR3 residues: CATMDGGYTSGNTIYF. The CDR3 DNA follows: TGTGCCACCATGGACGGGGGTTATACCTCTGGAAACACCATATATTTT.

This clone occurred a few times. The genes are TRBV5-3 and TRBJ1-5, with D possibly TRBD1 on 6 matching bases. TRBV5-3 is an open reading frame, and its role is uncertain. The CDR3 runs to 13 residues. V lost 4 bases and J 11 bases, leaving 16 bases between the germline ends. Written as DNA, the CDR3 is TGTGCCAGAAGCGAGACTGGGAGGGGGACCCAGCATTTT. Protein sequence: CARSETGRGTQHF.

This chain uses TRBV28 with TRBJ1-3; no clear D gene. V lost 8 bases and J 0 bases, leaving 8 bases between the germline ends. The CDR3 runs 13 residues. CDR1 is MDHEN and CDR2 is SYDVKM in the germline V gene. For the CDR3, the DNA is TGTGCCAGCGGCCTCTCCTCTGGAAACACCATATATTTT. Encoded protein: CASGLSSGNTIYF. The full variable domain, completed using reference TRBV28 and TRBJ1-3, is DVKVTQSSRYLVKRTGEKVFLECVQDMDHENMFWYRQDPGLGLRLIYFSYDVKMKEKGDIPEGYSVSREKKERFSLILESASTNQTSMYLCASGLSSGNTIYFGEGSWLTVV.

This rearrangement joins TRBV13 to TRBJ2-7; D is perhaps TRBD2 (6 bases). V lost 0 bases to trimming and J lost 5 bases, with 11 bases between them. The germline gives CDR1 PRHDT, CDR2 FYEKMQ (reference sequence). The CDR3 spans 14 residues. DNA of the CDR3: TGTGCCAGCAGCTTAGGGGACTACCTCCACGAGCAGTACTTC. It translates to CASSLGDYLHEQYF. Together with reference TRBV13 and TRBJ2-7, the CDR3 gives the full variable domain: AAGVIQSPRHLIKEKRETATLKCYPIPRHDTVYWYQQGPGQDPQFLISFYEKMQSDKGSIPDRFSAQQFSDYHSELNMSSLELGDSALYFCASSLGDYLHEQYFGPGTRLTVT.

This chain joins TRBV5-1 and TRBJ2-5; D possibly corresponds to TRBD1 (5 bases). Germline loops: CDR1 SGHRS, CDR2 YFSETQ. There are 15 residues in the CDR3. V was trimmed by 6 bases and J by 2 bases, leaving 17 bases between them. The CDR3 spells CASTVQAGWQETQYF. CDR3 in DNA: TGCGCCAGCACGGTCCAGGCAGGGTGGCAAGAGACCCAGTACTTC.

The rearrangement links TRBV19 to TRBJ1-5; D may be TRBD1 (5 bases). Trimming took 7 bases from V and 4 from J, leaving 20 bases between them. In germline, CDR1 is LNHDA, CDR2 SQIVND (reference sequence). The CDR3 length is 16 residues. CDR3 bases: TGTGCCAGTAAGTTGACAGATTTGCCCAATAATCAGCCCCAGCATTTT. It is translated as CASKLTDLPNNQPQHF.

The sample holds a few counts of this clone. The genes are TRBV28 and TRBJ1-6; D might be TRBD1 (6 bases). Looked up from germline, CDR1 is MDHEN and CDR2 is SYDVKM. V lost 6 bases, J lost 9 bases, and 12 bases lay in between. The CDR3 length is 13 residues. CDR3 sequence: CASRTTGGSPLHF. CDR3 nucleotide sequence: TGTGCCAGCAGGACGACAGGAGGTTCACCCCTCCACTTT.

The chain joins TRBV5-4 to TRBJ2-7; the match to TRBD1 covers 8 bases. V lost 4 bases to trimming and J lost 3 bases; unmatched junction nucleotides: 12. CDR3 length: 16 amino acids. Germline CDR1 is SGHNT and CDR2 is YYREEE (reference sequence). The CDR3 nucleotides are TGTGCCAGCAGCCTGAACACGGACAGGGCTCTCTACGAGCAGTACTTC. This sequence encodes CASSLNTDRALYEQYF.

The CDR3 nucleotides are TGTGCCAGCAGTACTAGCGCGGGAATTGAGACCCAGTACTTC. This gives the protein CASSTSAGIETQYF. The chain combines TRBV28 with TRBJ2-5; TRBD2 aligns across 7 bases. The length of the CDR3 is 14 residues. V gave up 5 bases and J gave up 5 bases; unmatched junction bases: 8. Germline loops: CDR1 MDHEN, CDR2 SYDVKM. Looking up the rest from reference TRBV28 and TRBJ2-5 gives the full variable domain: DVKVTQSSRYLVKRTGEKVFLECVQDMDHENMFWYRQDPGLGLRLIYFSYDVKMKEKGDIPEGYSVSREKKERFSLILESASTNQTSMYLCASSTSAGIETQYFGPGTRLLVL.

The rearrangement links TRBV5-1 to TRBJ2-3; D possibly corresponds to TRBD1 (6 bases). Germline V CDR1 and CDR2: SGHRS, YFSETQ. Trimming took off 4 bases at V and 4 bases at J, with 22 bases between the two ends. The CDR3 consists of 17 residues. The CDR3 loop is CASSLRVGASSPDTQYF. The CDR3 DNA sequence: TGCGCCAGCAGCCTCCGTGTGGGGGCGAGTAGCCCAGATACGCAGTATTTT. Based on the CDR3 plus reference TRBV5-1 and TRBJ2-3, the full variable domain is KAGVTQTPRYLIKTRGQQVTLSCSPISGHRSVSWYQQTPGQGLQFLFEYFSETQRNKGNFPGRFSGRQFSNSRSEMNVSTLELGDSALYLCASSLRVGASSPDTQYFGPGTRLTVL.

The J gene is TRBJ1-3, the V gene TRBV4-3; no reliable D call. Germline loops: CDR1 LGHNA, CDR2 YSLEER. The CDR3 length is 16 residues. V lost 0 bases and J 0 bases, leaving 9 bases between the germline ends. In DNA form, the CDR3 reads TGCGCCAGCAGCCAAGACAGAACCGCCTCTGGAAACACCATATATTTT. Its translation: CASSQDRTASGNTIYF.

V gene TRBV7-8 combines with J gene TRBJ2-5; D is perhaps TRBD2 (6 bases). The length of the CDR3 is 12 residues. The V gene lost 5 bases and the J gene lost 11 bases, with 15 bases spanning the gap. Germline CDR1 is SGHVS and CDR2 is FQNEAQ. CDR3 DNA: TGTGCCAGCAGCCTTGGGGGGTACAGGCAGTACTTC. Translation gives CASSLGGYRQYF.

The chain uses TRBV7-9 and TRBJ2-6, with a tentative D call TRBD1 (5 bases). The germline V gene has CDR1 SEHNR and CDR2 FQNEAQ (reference sequence). The CDR3 sequence is 16 residues long. Trimming took off 1 base at V and 0 bases at J, with 7 bases between the two ends. The CDR3 bases are TGTGCCAGCAGCTTAGGCAGGGTCTCTGGGGCCAACGTCCTGACTTTC. This gives the protein CASSLGRVSGANVLTF.

The chain carries TRBV6-1 and TRBJ1-2; no reliable D call. V was cut by 7 bases and J by 0 bases, with 9 bases left in between. The length of the CDR3 is 13 residues. Germline V gene sequence: CDR1 MNHNS, CDR2 SASEGT. CDR3 in DNA: TGTGCCAGCAACCTAGCTTCTAACTATGGCTACACCTTC. It codes for CASNLASNYGYTF.

J is TRBJ1-2 and V is TRBV7-9; no definite D call. The V gene's germline CDR1 is SEHNR and CDR2 FQNEAQ (reference sequence). The V end lost 4 bases, the J end lost 8 bases, and 14 bases lay between the germline ends. The CDR3 spans 13 residues. In DNA, the CDR3 is TGTGCCAGCAGCTCCACGATAACGGGGGGCTACACCTTC. Amino acids: CASSSTITGGYTF.

The V and J genes are TRBV28 and TRBJ2-3; possibly TRBD1 for D (6 bases). Germline CDR1 and CDR2: MDHEN and SYDVKM. The CDR3 consists of 14 residues. Between the trimmed V and J ends, which lost 6 bases and 8 bases, there was a span of 18 bases. The CDR3 nucleotides read TGTGCCAGCAGCCCACAGGGCAGTGTGGGTACGCAGTATTTT. It yields the protein CASSPQGSVGTQYF. The complete variable domain, with remaining parts taken from reference TRBV28 and TRBJ2-3, reads DVKVTQSSRYLVKRTGEKVFLECVQDMDHENMFWYRQDPGLGLRLIYFSYDVKMKEKGDIPEGYSVSREKKERFSLILESASTNQTSMYLCASSPQGSVGTQYFGPGTRLTVL.

The J gene is TRBJ2-2, the V gene TRBV15; D not certain. In germline, CDR1 is LNHNV, CDR2 YYDKDF (reference sequence). Deletions cut 4 bases from V and 4 bases from J, with 4 bases between. There are 12 residues in the CDR3. The CDR3 is CATSTGTGELFF. CDR3 DNA sequence: TGTGCCACCAGCACAGGCACCGGGGAGCTGTTTTTT.

This sequence joins TRBV19 and TRBJ2-5, with a tentative D call TRBD1 (7 bases). The CDR3 extends over 13 amino acids. Germline V CDR1 and CDR2: LNHDA, SQIVND (reference sequence). Trimming stripped 8 bases from V and 4 bases from J, with 14 bases between. The CDR3 DNA follows: TGTGCCAGTCGACAGGGAGGAGGAGAGACCCAGTACTTC. Its translation is CASRQGGGETQYF.

This chain connects TRBV28 to TRBJ2-1; the match to TRBD1 covers 10 bases. Germline loops: CDR1 MDHEN, CDR2 SYDVKM. V was pared by 5 bases and J by 3 bases, with 7 bases of the junction left unmatched. The CDR3 has 16 residues. The CDR3 protein is CASSTTWTGGYNEQFF. In DNA, the CDR3 is TGTGCCAGCAGTACCACCTGGACAGGGGGCTACAATGAGCAGTTCTTC.

This chain uses TRBV5-5 with TRBJ1-5, with TRBD1 identical over 10 bases. The CDR3 is 14 amino acids. Germline trimming cut 5 bases from V and 5 bases from J; bases unmatched to any gene: 4. Germline V gene data show CDR1 as SGHKS and CDR2 as YYEKEE (reference sequence). The DNA for the CDR3 is TGTGCCAGCAGAGGCGGGACAGGGGATCAGCCCCAGCATTTT. Protein: CASRGGTGDQPQHF.

The V and J genes are TRBV29-1 and TRBJ2-2; tentative D call: TRBD2 (6 bases). CDR1 and CDR2 (germline): SQVTM, ANQGSEA. V lost 3 bases and J lost 6, with 14 bases in between. The CDR3 spans 14 residues. The CDR3 is CSVEGGNNAGELFF. The CDR3 region has the DNA TGCAGCGTTGAGGGCGGGAACAACGCCGGGGAGCTGTTTTTT.